This T cell receptor beta chain originates from a study of blood T cells in healthy people across ages. Study observations and caveats: Estimates drawn from one million T cells were deemed to understate diversity.

The use of a sample-barcoded 5' primer and a J-beta primer mix characterized a second PCR of about 7 to 12 cycles. All samples yielded 2.5 million or more CDR3-containing paired-end reads. TCRdb fed the 5' RACE reads into MiXCR, producing one record per CDR3 protein. The data hold 700,000 or so distinct CDR3 sequences, with around 38% observed a single time. In regard to this clonotype: As yet, its antigen is unknown.

V was pared by 8 bases and J by 5 bases, with 20 bases between. The CDR3 spans 14 residues. CDR1 is SGHRS and CDR2 is YFSETQ in the germline V gene. This receptor was taken from an elderly man in good health. V is TRBV5-1 and J is TRBJ2-7; no clear D gene. Sequenced material: blood. CDR3: CARHTRLGIHEQYF. The CDR3 DNA is TGCGCCAGACATACTCGATTGGGCATCCACGAGCAGTACTTC.